This T cell receptor beta chain was profiled in a study of a mutant IDH1 vaccine in newly diagnosed glioma (dated by TCRdb to about 2021). About the study as a whole: The 32 treated patients were approximately 62% male and around 40% female, with a mean age of about 38 years. Before enrollment, most patients had been given radiochemotherapy with temozolomide as standard therapy, while the rest had received either radiotherapy alone or temozolomide alone. Peripheral blood samples were drawn at six visits, namely V03 (baseline), V05, V07, V10, V12 and V13. For exploratory analyses, around 23 treated patients had longitudinal TCRB deep sequencing done wherever samples were available.

What the research found in general, with its limitations: Availability determined which PBMC samples were chosen for TCRB deep sequencing. Immune responses induced by the vaccine were seen in around 93% of patients across multiple MHC alleles. It was noted by the authors that analyses of patient blood samples could not be reproduced owing to sample limitations. Changes in the top peripheral T cell clonotypes picked up by TCRB sequencing did not appear to be linked to pseudoprogression.

The CDR3 contains 14 residues, cysteine and phenylalanine counted. The retained sequence is limited to the CDR3, 42 bases, with the frame set at the first base. Taken from the germline V gene (reference sequence), the CDR1 and CDR2 loops are LNHDA and SQIVND. Trimming at the junction amounts to 5 bases on V and 7 bases on J, and the germline ends lie 12 bases apart. The time point label, read with the paper, signifies: baseline, week 1 (first vaccination visit). In the paper's terms, the treatment or condition label means: pre-vaccination baseline after standard-of-care therapy. All donors had newly diagnosed IDH1-mutant astrocytomas of WHO grade 3 or 4 that showed loss of nuclear ATRX. The samples were drawn from NOA16, a multicentre, single-arm, open-label phase I trial in Germany that tested a mutant IDH1 peptide vaccine in humans for the first time. Visit V03 blood draws served as the baseline sample for immunogenicity testing. Genomic DNA for TCRB sequencing was isolated from EDTA blood with the DNeasy Blood and Tissue Kit.

Of note for this clone: Its antigen remains unidentified. Per-nucleotide qualities are absent, and no much larger clonotype sits a single base away.

The protocol used for the library was the immunoSEQ multiplex PCR assay. Rearranged TCR beta chain sequences were amplified with the hsTCRB Kit following the manufacturer's protocol. An Illumina MiSeq was used to sequence the TCRB libraries. Per the source publication's procedure: Demultiplexing, trimming and gene mapping were performed with the kit vendor's proprietary platform. Sourced from immuneACCESS, this table was stored by TCRdb with only in-frame sequences that have V and J called. A share of the clones is absent; for the studies checked, an unresolved V gene accounts for under half, and the remainder has no known explanation. That table furnishes V, J and clone size, whereas the DNA furnished D and trimming. The sample records tens of thousands of clones, 82% of which are singletons. The ten largest account for less than 5.5% of the sample.

This receptor chain uses TRBV19 and TRBJ1-6; a confident D gene designation cannot be given. The clonotype was recovered from a man aged 40-50 years with glioma. Some clones in this sample may be carry-over from other donors' samples. This material consisted of PBMCs, taken from a glioma patient treated with radiotherapy, temozolomide or both. The CDR3 region reads CASSLEGGNSPLHF. At the DNA level, the sequence is TGTGCCAGTAGTTTGGAGGGTGGCAATTCACCCCTCCACTTT.